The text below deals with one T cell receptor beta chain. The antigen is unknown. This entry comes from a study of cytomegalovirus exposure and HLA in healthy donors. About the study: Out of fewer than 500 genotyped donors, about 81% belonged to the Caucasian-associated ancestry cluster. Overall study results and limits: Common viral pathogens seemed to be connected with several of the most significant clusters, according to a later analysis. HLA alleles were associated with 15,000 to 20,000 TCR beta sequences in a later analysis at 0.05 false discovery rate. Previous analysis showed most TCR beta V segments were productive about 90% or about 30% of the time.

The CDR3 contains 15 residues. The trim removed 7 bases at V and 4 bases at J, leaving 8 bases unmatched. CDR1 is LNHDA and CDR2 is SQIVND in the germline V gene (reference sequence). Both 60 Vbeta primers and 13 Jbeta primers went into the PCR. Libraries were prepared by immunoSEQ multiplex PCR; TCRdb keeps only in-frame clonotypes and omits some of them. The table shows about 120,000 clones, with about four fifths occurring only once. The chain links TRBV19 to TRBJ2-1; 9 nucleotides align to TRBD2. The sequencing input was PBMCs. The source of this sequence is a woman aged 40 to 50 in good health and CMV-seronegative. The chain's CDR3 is CASNPEAGGYNEQFF. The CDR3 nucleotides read TGTGCCAGTAATCCGGAAGCGGGGGGATACAATGAGCAGTTCTTC.